The rows below give T cell receptor beta chains drawn from one sample of a study of blood T cell repertoires in COVID-19. Produced via immunoSEQ multiplex PCR; TCRdb's table is partial and in-frame only. Of 200,000 to 300,000 clones in the sample, 82% were seen once. The sequencing input was peripheral blood. These receptors came from a woman older than 75 with acute or convalescent COVID-19. Both conserved end residues are part of each CDR3. The D gene is left open where the match is weak. Size tells how often a clone was seen (once, few, many) or the class of an expanded clone, and some rows leave it out.

d_call j_call v_call clone_size cdr3_nt cdr3_aa
TRBD1 TRBJ1-1 TRBV7-2 . TGTGCCAGCAGCTTCGGACAGGCTTACACTGAAGCTTTCTTT CASSFGQAYTEAFF
. TRBJ2-3 TRBV5-4 . TGTGCCAGCAGCTGGAGCCGCGGGGGCCTTATAGATACGCAGTATTTT CASSWSRGGLIDTQYF
. TRBJ2-5 TRBV3-1/TRBV3-2 . TGTGCCAGCAGCCCGAGGACAGATAGAGAGACCCAGTACTTC CASSPRTDRETQYF
TRBD2 TRBJ2-7 TRBV7-2 . TGTGCCAGCAGCCCGGGACTAGCGGGAGGTTACGAGCAGTACTTC CASSPGLAGGYEQYF
TRBD2 TRBJ2-1 TRBV11-3 . TGTGCCAGCAGCTTAGGCGGGGGGTCCTACAATGAGCAGTTCTTC CASSLGGGSYNEQFF
TRBD1 TRBJ1-1 TRBV6-1 once TGTGCCAGCAGTTATGACAGGGGAGGGGCTGAAGCTTTCTTT CASSYDRGGAEAFF
. TRBJ2-7 TRBV19 . TGTGCCAGTAGCTCACAGGTCTCCTACGAGCAGTACTTC CASSSQVSYEQYF
. TRBJ2-5 TRBV15 . TGTGCCACCAGCATCACCGGGTCCAAAGAGACCCAGTACTTC CATSITGSKETQYF
. TRBJ2-7 TRBV10-3 few TGTGCCATCAGTCATCAGGGAGGCTACGAGCAGTACTTC CAISHQGGYEQYF
. TRBJ1-6 TRBV6-6 . TGTGCCAGCAGCCCCCTCGGGGGGGATAATTCACCCCTCCACTTT CASSPLGGDNSPLHF
. TRBJ1-4 TRBV4-3 few TGCGCCAGCAGCCAAGAAAGCCAGGGGATTGGAAAACTGTTTTTT CASSQESQGIGKLFF
TRBD2 TRBJ2-1 TRBV12-5 once TGTGCTAGTGGTTTGGTGATAGCGGGATCCTACAATGAGCAGTTCTTC CASGLVIAGSYNEQFF
TRBD2 TRBJ2-3 TRBV2 few TGTGCCAGCAGTGACGGGGGGGCGAGCACAGATACGCAGTATTTT CASSDGGASTDTQYF
. TRBJ1-6 TRBV7-3 . TGTGCCAGCAGCTCGACTAACTTTCTGAGGATCAATAATTCACCCCTCCACTTT CASSSTNFLRINNSPLHF
. TRBJ1-6 TRBV6-5 once TGTGCCAGCAGTTACTCGAACAGGGACTATAATTCACCCCTCCACTTT CASSYSNRDYNSPLHF
. TRBJ2-7 TRBV2 . TGTGCCAGCAGTCCTGGGCGCAGCTACGAGCAGTACTTC CASSPGRSYEQYF
. TRBJ2-3 TRBV5-1 . TGCGCCTCTTACTTTAGCACAGATACGCAGTATTTT CASYFSTDTQYF
. TRBJ2-2 TRBV5-4 . TGTGCCAGCAGCTTGGCCGCCGGGGAGCTGTTTTTT CASSLAAGELFF
. TRBJ2-3 TRBV11-1 . TGTGCCAGCACCAATCAGGGGGGTACGCAGTATTTT CASTNQGGTQYF
TRBD1 TRBJ1-6 TRBV28 . TGTGCCAGCAGTCCCGGGACAGGGGGCGCATTCTATAATTCACCCCTCCACTTT CASSPGTGGAFYNSPLHF
TRBD2 TRBJ2-3 TRBV20-1 . TGCAGTGCTAGTCGCACTAGCGGCACAGATACGCAGTATTTT CSASRTSGTDTQYF
. TRBJ1-6 TRBV6-1 few TGTGCCAGCAGTGAACGTGGCAGGGTTGCTTCACCCCTCCACTTT CASSERGRVASPLHF
TRBD1 TRBJ1-1 TRBV4-3 . TGCGCCAGCAGCCAGACGCCCAGGACAGGTGGGCTTTTT CASSQTPRTGGLF
. TRBJ1-4 TRBV6-5 . TGTGCCACCAAGACTGCAACTAATGAAAAACTGTTTTTT CATKTATNEKLFF
TRBD1 TRBJ2-4 TRBV5-6 . TGTGCCAGCAGCTTGCAGGGGGCTTCGGCCAAAAACATTCAGTACTTC CASSLQGASAKNIQYF
TRBD2 TRBJ2-7 TRBV6-5 . TGTGCCAGCGAGTTGGCGGGAGAGGGCTACGAGCAGTACTTC CASELAGEGYEQYF
TRBD1 TRBJ1-1 TRBV6-2/TRBV6-3 . TGTGCCAGCAGTTACCCGGCAGGGGGCTTGAACACTGAAGCTTTCTTT CASSYPAGGLNTEAFF
TRBD1 TRBJ1-3 TRBV18 . TGTGCCAGCTCACCGACAGGGGCTGGAAACACCATATATTTT CASSPTGAGNTIYF
. TRBJ1-2 TRBV7-9 . TGTGCCAGCAGCTTAGACAGGGCCCTGGGTGGCTACACCTTC CASSLDRALGGYTF
TRBD1 TRBJ2-7 TRBV28 once TGTGCCAGCACCTCAGGGGGCCCCAGGGTCGAGCAGTACTTC CASTSGGPRVEQYF
. TRBJ1-5 TRBV10-3 . TGTGCCATCAGTGAATACAGAGAGAATCAGCCCCAGCATTTT CAISEYRENQPQHF
TRBD2 TRBJ2-7 TRBV3-1/TRBV3-2 . TGTGCCAGCAGCCAAGATTGGGGGGGACGCGAGCAGTACTTC CASSQDWGGREQYF
TRBD1 TRBJ1-4 TRBV3-1/TRBV3-2 . TGTGCCAGCAGCCTCCGGGACAGTAATGAAAAACTGTTTTTT CASSLRDSNEKLFF
. TRBJ1-5 TRBV19 . TGTGCCAGTAGCCCTGAGGGCCAAGGGATTGCCCAGCATTTT CASSPEGQGIAQHF
. TRBJ2-2 TRBV4-2 once TGTGCCAGCAGCCAAGAATTCTTAAACACCGGGGAGCTGTTTTTT CASSQEFLNTGELFF
TRBD1 TRBJ1-1 TRBV7-2 . TGTGCCAGCAGCACGGACAGGGCGTTCGGTTTCTTT CASSTDRAFGFF
. TRBJ2-3 TRBV5-6 . TGTGCCAGCAGCTTGGCGGCAGGGCTCACAGATACGCAGTATTTT CASSLAAGLTDTQYF
TRBD1 TRBJ2-3 TRBV7-8 . TGTGCCAGCAGCCCCGGACAGGGGGCCACAGATACGCAGTATTTT CASSPGQGATDTQYF
. TRBJ1-1 TRBV7-2 once TGTGCCAGCAGCACAGGGCGAAACACTGAAGCTTTCTTT CASSTGRNTEAFF
. TRBJ1-5 TRBV2 . TGTGCCAGCTTTTCAGGACAAAGTAGTCAGCCCCAGCATTTT CASFSGQSSQPQHF
. TRBJ1-2 TRBV9 . TGTGCCAGCAGCCCCTCCCGAGGACAGTTTACCTATGGCTACACCTTC CASSPSRGQFTYGYTF
. TRBJ1-4 TRBV10-3 . TGTGCCCCGTCCCACGGAGGAGGACTGGAAAACGTTAATGAAAAACTGTTTTTT CAPSHGGGLENVNEKLFF
TRBD1 TRBJ1-6 TRBV6-5 . TGTGCCAGCAGTTACTCGGAGGGACAGGGGCCGTCACCCCTCCACTTT CASSYSEGQGPSPLHF
. TRBJ2-5 TRBV7-2 . TGTGCCAGCAGCTTCCTCCAAGAGACCCAGTACTTC CASSFLQETQYF
TRBD2 TRBJ2-5 TRBV9 . TGTGCCAGCAGCGTAGGACCGGGGGGGATGGAGACCCAGTACTTC CASSVGPGGMETQYF
. TRBJ1-1 TRBV19 . TGTGCCAGTAGTGGCAGGGGGAACACTGAAGCTTTCTTT CASSGRGNTEAFF
. TRBJ2-7 TRBV28 . TGTGCCAGCAGTTTATTTAATTTGGATGGGGGCCGAAGCTCCTACGAGCAGTACTTC CASSLFNLDGGRSSYEQYF
. TRBJ2-1 TRBV6-2/TRBV6-3 few TGTGCCAGCAGTTACTCGAGGGCGAGCATTGAGCAGTTCTTC CASSYSRASIEQFF
TRBD1 TRBJ1-6 TRBV2 . TGTGCCAGCAGTGACGGGACAGGCATAGGTTTGCCCCTCCACTTT CASSDGTGIGLPLHF
TRBD2 TRBJ2-3 TRBV7-3 . TGTGCCAGCAGCTTATCACCACTAGCGGGACGGGGGGCAGATACGCAGTATTTT CASSLSPLAGRGADTQYF
TRBD1 TRBJ1-2 TRBV13 few TGTGCCAGCGGGGGACAGGCGCGCTATGGCTACACCTTC CASGGQARYGYTF
. TRBJ2-6 TRBV19 . TGTGCCAGTAGCCCCCGACAGGGCTGGGACTTCTCTGGGGCCAACGTCCTGACTTTC CASSPRQGWDFSGANVLTF